The T cell receptor beta chain described here comes from a study of T cells expressing NK-cell markers. Generation of TCR beta cDNA was performed by 5'RACE template switching incorporating UMIs. With the 5' RACE reads reprocessed, TCRdb shows one record per CDR3 protein and no DNA. The sample has 350,000 to 450,000 distinct CDR3 sequences. The clonotype comes from a man aged 18-70 years in good health. The sequencing sample was made of blood T cells: a sorted CD56 or NKG2C T cell subset, CD4+ or CD8+ T cells, or bulk PBMC T cells (not recorded which).

The CDR3: CSARDPQGMGGYTF. The V and J genes are TRBV20-1 and TRBJ1-2; TCRdb picks TRBD1, but there is no DNA to check that call. The CDR3 runs 14 residues. Germline CDR1 reads DFQATT; CDR2 reads SNEGSKA (reference sequence).